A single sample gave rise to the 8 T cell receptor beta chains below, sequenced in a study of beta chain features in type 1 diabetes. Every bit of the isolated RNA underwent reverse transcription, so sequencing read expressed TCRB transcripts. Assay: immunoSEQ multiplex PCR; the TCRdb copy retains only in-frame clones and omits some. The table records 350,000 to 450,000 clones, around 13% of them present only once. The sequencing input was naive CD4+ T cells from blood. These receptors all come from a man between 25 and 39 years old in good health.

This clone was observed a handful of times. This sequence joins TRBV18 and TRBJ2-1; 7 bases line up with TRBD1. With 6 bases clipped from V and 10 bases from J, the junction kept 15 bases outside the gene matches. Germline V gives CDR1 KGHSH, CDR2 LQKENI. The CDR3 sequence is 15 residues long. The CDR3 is CASSRGPTTGAEQFF. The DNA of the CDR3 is TGTGCCAGCTCCCGAGGTCCCACCACAGGGGCCGAGCAGTTCTTC.

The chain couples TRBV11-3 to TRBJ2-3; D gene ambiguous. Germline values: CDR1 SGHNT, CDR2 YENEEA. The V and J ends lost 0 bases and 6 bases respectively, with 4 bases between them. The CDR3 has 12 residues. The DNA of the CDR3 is TGTGCCAGCAGCTTAGAGGGGGATACGCAGTATTTT. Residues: CASSLEGDTQYF.

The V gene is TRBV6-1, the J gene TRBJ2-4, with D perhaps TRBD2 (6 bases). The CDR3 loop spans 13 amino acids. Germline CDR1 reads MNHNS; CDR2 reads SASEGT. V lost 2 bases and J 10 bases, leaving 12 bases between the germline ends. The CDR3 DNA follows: TGTGCCAGCAGTGAATCCACTGGGACTATTCAGTACTTC. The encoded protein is CASSESTGTIQYF.

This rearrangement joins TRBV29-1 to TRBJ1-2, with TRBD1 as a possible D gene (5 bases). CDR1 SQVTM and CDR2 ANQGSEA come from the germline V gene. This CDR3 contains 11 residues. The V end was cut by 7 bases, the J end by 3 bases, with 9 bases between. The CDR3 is CSGSGDYGYTF. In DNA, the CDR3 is TGCAGCGGGTCGGGGGACTATGGCTACACCTTC.

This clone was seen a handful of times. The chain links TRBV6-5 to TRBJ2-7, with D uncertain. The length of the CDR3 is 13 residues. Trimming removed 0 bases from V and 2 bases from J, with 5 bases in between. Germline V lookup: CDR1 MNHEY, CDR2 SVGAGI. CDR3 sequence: CASSYSLTYEQYF. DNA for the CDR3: TGTGCCAGCAGTTACTCGTTGACCTACGAGCAGTACTTC.

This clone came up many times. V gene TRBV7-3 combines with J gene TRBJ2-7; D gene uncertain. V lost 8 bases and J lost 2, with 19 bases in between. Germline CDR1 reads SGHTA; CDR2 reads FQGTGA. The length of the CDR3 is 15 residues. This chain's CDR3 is CASGIWSPAAYEQYV. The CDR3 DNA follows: TGTGCCAGCGGTATTTGGAGCCCAGCCGCCTACGAGCAGTACGTC.

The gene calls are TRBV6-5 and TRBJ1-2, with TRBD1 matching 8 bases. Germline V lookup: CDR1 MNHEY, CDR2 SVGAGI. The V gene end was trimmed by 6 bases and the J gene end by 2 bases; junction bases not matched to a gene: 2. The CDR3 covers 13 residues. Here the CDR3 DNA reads TGTGCCAGCAGCCCAGGGGGCAACTATGGCTACACCTTC. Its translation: CASSPGGNYGYTF.

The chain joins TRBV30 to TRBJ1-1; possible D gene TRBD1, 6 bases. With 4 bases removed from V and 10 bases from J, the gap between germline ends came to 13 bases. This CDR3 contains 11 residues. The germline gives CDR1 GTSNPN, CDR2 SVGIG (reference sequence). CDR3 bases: TGTGCCTGGACCCCAGGGGTGTCAGCTTTCTTT. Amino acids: CAWTPGVSAFF. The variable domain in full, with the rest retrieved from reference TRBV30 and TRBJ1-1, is SQTIHQWPATLVQPVGSPLSLECTVEGTSNPNLYWYRQAAGRGLQLLFYSVGIGQISSEVPQNLSASRPQDRQFILSSKKLLLSDSGFYLCAWTPGVSAFFGQGTRLTVV.